The present entry profiles one TCR beta chain with its context. Its target is not known. The data were taken from a study of shared clonotypes between healthy human individuals. General observations from the study: Of the naive CD4 clonotypes, around 5.2% were shared across a handful of donors. Represented diversity, genetic and exposure-history alike, was limited by few donors.

From germline, CDR1 is DFQATT and CDR2 SNEGSKA (reference sequence). Between the trimmed V and J ends, which lost 0 bases and 8 bases, there was a span of 4 bases. The CDR3 consists of 10 residues. Generated by immunoSEQ multiplex PCR, the TCRdb table keeps only in-frame clones and is missing some. The data show 400,000 or so clones, about 97% seen once. This chain uses TRBV20-1 with TRBJ1-2; unclear D gene. The material sequenced was memory CD8+ T cells sorted from blood. Subset specified: CD45RO+ cells pooled with CCR7-negative TemRA cells. This TCR came from a man aged 25 to 40 in good health. CDR3 residues: CSARDQGYTF. DNA for the CDR3: TGCAGTGCTAGAGATCAGGGCTACACCTTC.